A single sample is the source of the 10 T cell receptor beta chains below, sequenced in a study of graft-versus-host responses after intestinal transplantation (dated by TCRdb to the early 2020s). The time point label of this sample denotes: cells obtained before transplantation from donor or recipient. The library was generated by the immunoSEQ multiplex PCR assay. TCRdb provides this immuneACCESS table in a form limited to in-frame rearrangements. Some clones are lacking; in checked studies, under half of them reflect an unresolved V gene, and why the rest are absent is not known. The table for this sample lists around 100,000 clones; around 91% of them were counted only once. The top ten clonotypes cover around 0.2% of the sample. These receptors' antigens are unknown. The input for sequencing was unstimulated CD4+ T cells sorted from spleen or lymph node cells, taken before transplant. Source of these receptors: a human donor who was the organ donor for an intestinal transplant.

The V call is TRBV5-1, the J call TRBJ1-1, with D perhaps matching TRBD1 (5 bases). From germline, CDR1 is SGHRS and CDR2 YFSETQ. The CDR3 has 14 residues. Deletions cut 1 base from V and 5 bases from J, with 12 bases between. DNA for the CDR3: TGCGCCAGCAGCTTGAGTGGGGCGCGTACTGAAGCTTTCTTT. Its protein is CASSLSGARTEAFF.

The chain couples TRBV9 to TRBJ1-1; no clear D gene. Germline V CDR1 and CDR2: SGDLS, YYNGEE. Trimming took 0 bases from V and 0 from J, leaving 9 bases between them. The CDR3 runs to 15 residues. CDR3 DNA: TGTGCCAGCAGCGTAGATGGAGGGATGAACACTGAAGCTTTCTTT. As protein: CASSVDGGMNTEAFF.

The chain combines TRBV9 with TRBJ1-2; TRBD1 matches at 7 bases. Trimming cost V 3 bases and J 1 base; bases outside gene matches: 6. The CDR3 totals 15 residues. Germline CDR1 reads SGDLS; CDR2 reads YYNGEE. The CDR3 loop is CASSGRGAVNYGYTF. The CDR3 nucleotides read TGTGCCAGCAGCGGCAGGGGGGCGGTTAACTATGGCTACACCTTC.

The chain joins TRBV4-3 to TRBJ2-3; D might be TRBD1 (6 bases). The V end lost 1 base, the J end lost 6 bases, and 17 bases lay between the germline ends. CDR1 and CDR2 (germline): LGHNA, YSLEER. This CDR3 is built from 16 residues. The CDR3 sequence is CASSQVRSGGPDTQYF. CDR3 sequence (DNA): TGCGCCAGCAGCCAAGTCCGCAGTGGGGGCCCCGATACGCAGTATTTT.

The chain couples TRBV7-9 to TRBJ2-3, with 7 bases identical to TRBD2. J was trimmed by 4 bases and V by 0 bases; bases with no gene match: 10. CDR3 length: 17 residues. Germline CDR1 and CDR2: SEHNR and FQNEAQ (reference sequence). The DNA of the CDR3 is TGTGCCAGCAGCTTAGCGCGGGGACTACCGGGAGCAGATACGCAGTATTTT. This translates into CASSLARGLPGADTQYF. Looking up the rest from reference TRBV7-9 and TRBJ2-3 gives the full variable domain: DTGVSQNPRHKITKRGQNVTFRCDPISEHNRLYWYRQTLGQGPEFLTYFQNEAQLEKSRLLSDRFSAERPKGSFSTLEIQRTEQGDSAMYLCASSLARGLPGADTQYFGPGTRLTVL.

This clone was seen once. This chain uses TRBV7-3 with TRBJ2-3; 8 bases map to TRBD2. The CDR3 consists of 14 residues. V dropped 2 bases and J dropped 8; count of bases not matched to a gene: 6. The germline V gene encodes CDR1 SGHTA and CDR2 FQGTGA. This chain's CDR3 is CASSLSGGPGTQYF. The CDR3 DNA sequence: TGTGCCAGCAGCTTATCGGGGGGGCCCGGTACGCAGTATTTT. The whole variable domain, filled in from reference TRBV7-3 and TRBJ2-3, reads GAGVSQTPSNKVTEKGKYVELRCDPISGHTALYWYRQSLGQGPEFLIYFQGTGAADDSGLPNDRFFAVRPEGSVSTLKIQRTERGDSAVYLCASSLSGGPGTQYFGPGTRLTVL.

The V and J genes are TRBV7-2 and TRBJ1-2; TRBD1 matches 11 bases. Germline CDR1 SGHTA, CDR2 FQGNSA. Trimming cost V 1 base and J 3 bases; bases outside gene matches: 4. The CDR3 sequence is 16 residues long. Here the CDR3 reads CASSLGGQGVDYGYTF. The DNA of the CDR3 is TGTGCCAGCAGCTTAGGGGGACAGGGGGTGGACTATGGCTACACCTTC.

This chain links TRBV6-5 with TRBJ2-3; no clear D. V lost 6 bases and J lost 2, with 15 bases in between. The CDR3 has 15 residues. Germline CDR1 MNHEY, CDR2 SVGAGI. As DNA, the CDR3 is TGTGCCAGCAGAAGTTACTCATTTACCACAGATACGCAGTATTTT. The encoded protein is CASRSYSFTTDTQYF.

This chain uses TRBV5-1 with TRBJ1-4, with 8 bases aligning to TRBD1. The trim removed 2 bases at V and 2 bases at J, leaving 5 bases unmatched. Per the germline V gene, CDR1 is SGHRS and CDR2 is YFSETQ. This CDR3 region has 16 residues. The chain's CDR3 is CASSFQGAMTNEKLFF. CDR3 coding DNA: TGCGCCAGCAGCTTCCAGGGGGCAATGACTAATGAAAAACTGTTTTTT. The full variable domain, with the rest looked up from reference TRBV5-1 and TRBJ1-4, is KAGVTQTPRYLIKTRGQQVTLSCSPISGHRSVSWYQQTPGQGLQFLFEYFSETQRNKGNFPGRFSGRQFSNSRSEMNVSTLELGDSALYLCASSFQGAMTNEKLFFGSGTQLSVL.

The chain uses TRBV19 and TRBJ1-4; 7 nucleotides align to TRBD1. CDR1 and CDR2 (germline): LNHDA, SQIVND (reference sequence). This CDR3 has 15 amino acids. J lost 5 bases, V lost 8 bases, and 11 bases had no gene match. DNA of the CDR3: TGTGCCAGTGGAATAAAGGGGGCCTTAAATGAAAAACTGTTTTTT. This translates into CASGIKGALNEKLFF.